Reported below is one T cell receptor (beta chain). TCRdb's table, derived via immunoSEQ multiplex PCR, lists solely in-frame clones and lacks some. The sample has tens of thousands of clones, about 94% seen once. This record belongs to a study of control samples from healthy donors and cancer patients. Germline CDR1 and CDR2: MNHEY and SMNVEV (reference sequence). The trim removed 6 bases at V and 5 bases at J, leaving 4 bases unmatched. The CDR3 is made up of 14 amino acids. The sequencing input was blood. V is TRBV27 and J is TRBJ1-6; 7 nucleotides match TRBD1. This TCR derives from a man aged 60 to 75 in good health. CDR3 amino acids: CASRNTGDNSPLHF. CDR3 DNA: TGTGCCAGCAGAAATACAGGGGATAATTCACCCCTCCACTTT.